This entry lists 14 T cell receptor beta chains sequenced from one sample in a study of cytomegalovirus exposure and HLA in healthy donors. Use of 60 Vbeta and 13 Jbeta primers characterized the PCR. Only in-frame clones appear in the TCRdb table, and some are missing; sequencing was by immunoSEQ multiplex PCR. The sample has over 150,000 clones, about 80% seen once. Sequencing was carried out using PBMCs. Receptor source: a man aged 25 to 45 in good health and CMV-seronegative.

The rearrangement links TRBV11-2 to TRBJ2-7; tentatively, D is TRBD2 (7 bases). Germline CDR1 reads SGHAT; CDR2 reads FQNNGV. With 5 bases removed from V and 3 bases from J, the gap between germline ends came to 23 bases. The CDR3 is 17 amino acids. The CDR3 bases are TGTGCCAGCAGCCCCACCGGGGGGCTAGCGAGAAACTACGAGCAGTACTTC. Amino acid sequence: CASSPTGGLARNYEQYF.

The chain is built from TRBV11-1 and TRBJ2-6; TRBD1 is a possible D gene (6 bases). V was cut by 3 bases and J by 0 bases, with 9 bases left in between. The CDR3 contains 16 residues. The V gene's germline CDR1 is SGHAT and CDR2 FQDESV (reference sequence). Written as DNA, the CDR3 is TGTGCCAGCAGCTTCGGACAGAGCTCTGGGGCCAACGTCCTGACTTTC. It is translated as CASSFGQSSGANVLTF.

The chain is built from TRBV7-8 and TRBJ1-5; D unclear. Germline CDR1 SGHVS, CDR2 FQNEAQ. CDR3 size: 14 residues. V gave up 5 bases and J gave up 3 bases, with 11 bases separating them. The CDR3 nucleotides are TGTGCCAGCAGCCCCCCAGGCTACAATCAGCCCCAGCATTTT. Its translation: CASSPPGYNQPQHF.

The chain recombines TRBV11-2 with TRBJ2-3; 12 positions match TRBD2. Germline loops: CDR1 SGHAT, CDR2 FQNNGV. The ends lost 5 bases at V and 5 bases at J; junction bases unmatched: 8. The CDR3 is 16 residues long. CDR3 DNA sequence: TGTGCCAGCAGCGTTTGGACTAGCGGGGATGGAGATACGCAGTATTTT. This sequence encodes CASSVWTSGDGDTQYF.

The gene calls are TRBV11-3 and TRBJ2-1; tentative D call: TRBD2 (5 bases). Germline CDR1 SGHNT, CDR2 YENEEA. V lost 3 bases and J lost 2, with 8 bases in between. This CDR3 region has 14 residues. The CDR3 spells CASSLTGTYNEQFF. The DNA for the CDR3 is TGTGCCAGCAGCTTGACGGGAACCTACAATGAGCAGTTCTTC.

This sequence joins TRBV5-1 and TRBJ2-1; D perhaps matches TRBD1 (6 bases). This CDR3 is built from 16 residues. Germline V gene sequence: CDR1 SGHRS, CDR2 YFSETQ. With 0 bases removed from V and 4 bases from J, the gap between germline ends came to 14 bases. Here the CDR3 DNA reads TGCGCCAGCAGCTTGGCCTCTTTGGGGGCTTACAATGAGCAGTTCTTC. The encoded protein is CASSLASLGAYNEQFF.

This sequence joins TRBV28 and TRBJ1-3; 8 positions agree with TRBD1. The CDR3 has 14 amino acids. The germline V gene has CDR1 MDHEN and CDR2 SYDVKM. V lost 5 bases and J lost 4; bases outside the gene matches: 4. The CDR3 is CASSPTGEGNTIYF. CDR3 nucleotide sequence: TGTGCCAGCAGTCCGACAGGGGAGGGAAACACCATATATTTT.

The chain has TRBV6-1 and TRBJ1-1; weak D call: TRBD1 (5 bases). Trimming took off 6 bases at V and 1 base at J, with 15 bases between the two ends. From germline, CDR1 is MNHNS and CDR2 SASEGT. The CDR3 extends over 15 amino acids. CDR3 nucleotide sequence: TGTGCCAGCAGGGCCGAATTTAGGGGGAACACTGAAGCTTTCTTT. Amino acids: CASRAEFRGNTEAFF.

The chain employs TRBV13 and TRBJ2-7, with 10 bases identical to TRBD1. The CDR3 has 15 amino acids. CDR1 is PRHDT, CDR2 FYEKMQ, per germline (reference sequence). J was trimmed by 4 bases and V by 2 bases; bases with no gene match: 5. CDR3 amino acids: CASSLIGQGGYEQYF. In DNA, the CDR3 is TGTGCCAGCAGCTTAATAGGACAGGGGGGGTACGAGCAGTACTTC.

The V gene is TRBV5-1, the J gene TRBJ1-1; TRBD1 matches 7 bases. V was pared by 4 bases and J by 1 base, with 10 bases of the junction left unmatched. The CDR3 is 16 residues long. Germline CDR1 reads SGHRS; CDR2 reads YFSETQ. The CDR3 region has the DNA TGCGCCAGCAGCCGGATGGGAAGGGGGCCGAACACTGAAGCTTTCTTT. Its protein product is CASSRMGRGPNTEAFF.

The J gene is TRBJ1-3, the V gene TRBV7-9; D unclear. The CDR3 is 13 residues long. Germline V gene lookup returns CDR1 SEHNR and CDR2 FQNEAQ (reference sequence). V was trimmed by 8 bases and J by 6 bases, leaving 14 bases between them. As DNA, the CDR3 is TGTGCCAGCTTCGTTCAAGGAGTAAACACCATATATTTT. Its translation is CASFVQGVNTIYF.

CDR3 DNA: TGTGCCAGCAGTGATAGGGGGTGGAACACTGAAGCTTTCTTT. Protein product: CASSDRGWNTEAFF. This chain connects TRBV25-1 to TRBJ1-1; D may be TRBD1 (6 bases). Trimming removed 3 bases from V and 1 base from J, with 9 bases in between. CDR1 is MGHDK and CDR2 is SYGVNS in the germline V gene. The CDR3 contains 14 residues.

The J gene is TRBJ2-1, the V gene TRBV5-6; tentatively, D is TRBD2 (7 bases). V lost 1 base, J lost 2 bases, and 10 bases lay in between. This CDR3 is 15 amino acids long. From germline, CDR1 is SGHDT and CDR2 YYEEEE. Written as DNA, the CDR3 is TGTGCCAGCAGCTTGCGGGGGGCCCCCTACAATGAGCAGTTCTTC. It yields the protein CASSLRGAPYNEQFF. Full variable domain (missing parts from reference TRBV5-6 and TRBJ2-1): DAGVTQSPTHLIKTRGQQVTLRCSPKSGHDTVSWYQQALGQGPQFIFQYYEEEERQRGNFPDRFSGHQFPNYSSELNVNALLLGDSALYLCASSLRGAPYNEQFFGPGTRLTVL.

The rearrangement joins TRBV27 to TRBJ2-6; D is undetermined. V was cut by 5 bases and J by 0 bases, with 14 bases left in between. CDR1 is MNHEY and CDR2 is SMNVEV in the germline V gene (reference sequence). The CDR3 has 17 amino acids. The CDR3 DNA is TGTGCCAGCAGTCCCATTACCCACACCTCTGGGGCCAACGTCCTGACTTTC. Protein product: CASSPITHTSGANVLTF.